These 32 T cell receptor beta chains were sequenced from one sample in a study of T cells after yellow fever vaccination (dated by TCRdb to the late 2010s). Libraries were built with 5' RACE. Sequencing relied on an Illumina HiSeq 2500. Clones were called with MiXCR by TCRdb after fastp trimmed the public reads at Q25, and only in-frame beta chains were retained. Rows merge per CDR3 protein into single entries with the most common DNA and genes. For this sample the table gives 450,000 to 600,000 distinct CDR3 sequences, of which around an eighth were detected only once. In total, the top ten clones hold roughly an eighth of the sample. The sample's treatment or condition label, in plain terms: live attenuated yellow fever vaccine strain. The sample consisted of PBMCs, taken on the day of the yellow fever booster vaccination. The receptor set was obtained from a man aged 30-40 years who received the YFV17D yellow fever vaccine.

This clonotype was picked up many times. This chain links TRBV5-4 with TRBJ2-1; D is perhaps TRBD1 (6 bases). Trimming left V 0 bases short and J 0 bases short, with 10 bases between. Germline V gives CDR1 SGHNT, CDR2 YYREEE (reference sequence). This CDR3 region has 16 residues. The CDR3 sequence is CASSLAKGVSYNEQFF. CDR3 sequence (DNA): TGTGCCAGCAGCTTGGCCAAGGGGGTCTCCTACAATGAGCAGTTCTTC.

This clonotype was detected only a few times. The V and J genes are TRBV29-1 and TRBJ1-2; D might be TRBD1 (6 bases). V was clipped by 2 bases and J by 4 bases, with 17 bases between them. Germline-derived CDR1 and CDR2 are SQVTM and ANQGSEA. There are 15 residues in the CDR3. The CDR3, as DNA: TGCAGCGTTGAATGGGCAGGGGCCCGGAGCTATGGCTACACCTTC. It yields the protein CSVEWAGARSYGYTF. Based on the CDR3 plus reference TRBV29-1 and TRBJ1-2, the full variable domain is SAVISQKPSRDICQRGTSLTIQCQVDSQVTMMFWYRQQPGQSLTLIATANQGSEATYESGFVIDKFPISRPNLTFSTLTVSNMSPEDSSIYLCSVEWAGARSYGYTFGSGTRLTVV.

This chain connects TRBV15 to TRBJ2-5; 8 nucleotides line up with TRBD1. The germline V gene has CDR1 LNHNV and CDR2 YYDKDF (reference sequence). The CDR3 is made up of 14 amino acids. Trimming took 3 bases from V and 9 from J; bases not matched to a gene: 9. The CDR3 spells CATSRGRQGKAQYF. The CDR3 nucleotides read TGTGCCACCAGCAGGGGAAGACAGGGGAAGGCCCAGTACTTC.

This clonotype was seen a few times. The chain employs TRBV11-3 and TRBJ2-1; D gene uncertain. The length of the CDR3 is 18 residues. Trimming cost V 1 base and J 7 bases, with 23 bases left between them. Germline assignment: CDR1 SGHNT and CDR2 YENEEA. The CDR3 here is CASSLVKKGPGSTNEQFF. In DNA, the CDR3 is TGTGCCAGCAGCTTAGTAAAAAAGGGTCCCGGATCTACAAATGAGCAGTTCTTC.

This clonotype was picked up a small number of times. The chain combines TRBV5-6 with TRBJ2-7; D might be TRBD2 (6 bases). The germline V gene encodes CDR1 SGHDT and CDR2 YYEEEE. V was shortened by 0 bases and J by 6 bases, with 13 bases between the two germline ends. The CDR3 contains 14 residues. Here the CDR3 DNA reads TGTGCCAGCAGCTTGGGGAGACGGCGGGGCGAGCAGTACTTC. Translation gives CASSLGRRRGEQYF.

This clonotype has only a few counts. The chain uses TRBV24-1 and TRBJ2-7; 7 bases agree with TRBD1. There are 16 residues in the CDR3. The ends lost 4 bases at V and 2 bases at J; junction bases unmatched: 10. Germline CDR1 KGHDR, CDR2 SFDVKD. Here the CDR3 reads CATSDPRQGGTYEQYF. CDR3 bases: TGTGCCACCAGTGACCCCAGACAGGGCGGCACCTACGAGCAGTACTTC.

Only a few counts were recorded for this clonotype. The rearrangement uses TRBV28 and TRBJ1-4; 8 bases align to TRBD1. This CDR3 comprises 14 residues. From germline, CDR1 is MDHEN and CDR2 SYDVKM. J was trimmed by 5 bases and V by 5 bases; bases with no gene match: 4. The CDR3 DNA reads TGTGCCAGCAGTACAAGACAGGGGAATGAAAAACTGTTTTTT. This gives the protein CASSTRQGNEKLFF.

The genes are TRBV28 and TRBJ2-2; D is tentatively TRBD1 or TRBD2 (5 bases each). The V end lost 4 bases, the J end lost 2 bases, and 17 bases lay between the germline ends. From germline, CDR1 is MDHEN and CDR2 SYDVKM. CDR3 length equals 17 residues. The CDR3 coding sequence is TGTGCCAGCAGTTCCCCCCCCGGGGCTACAAACACCGGGGAGCTGTTTTTT. It specifies CASSSPPGATNTGELFF.

This clonotype was observed a handful of times. This chain joins TRBV7-3 and TRBJ2-3, with 11 bases aligning to TRBD2. J gave up 3 bases and V 5 bases, and 4 bases lay outside the gene matches. The CDR3 loop spans 15 amino acids. Germline V gives CDR1 SGHTA, CDR2 FQGTGA. The CDR3 region has the DNA TGTGCCAGCAGCCCGGGACTAGCGGAAACAGATACGCAGTATTTT. Protein sequence: CASSPGLAETDTQYF.

This clonotype was recorded many times. V usage is TRBV14 and J usage is TRBJ2-7; 15 bases match TRBD2. The germline CDR1 and CDR2 sequences are SGHDN and FVKESK. V lost 4 bases to trimming and J lost 7 bases; unmatched junction nucleotides: 5. This CDR3 comprises 15 residues. DNA of the CDR3: TGTGCCAGCAGCCCCGGACTAGCGGGAGGGCGGGAGCAGTACTTC. This codes for CASSPGLAGGREQYF.

This chain connects TRBV20-1 to TRBJ2-7; TRBD1 matches at 7 bases. The V gene's germline CDR1 is DFQATT and CDR2 SNEGSKA (reference sequence). The CDR3 totals 12 residues. V was pared by 4 bases and J by 5 bases, with 5 bases of the junction left unmatched. CDR3 nucleotide sequence: TGCAGTGCTATCGTTACAGGGGACGAGCAGTACTTC. Translating it yields CSAIVTGDEQYF.

This clonotype was counted ten times or more. This chain connects TRBV4-3 to TRBJ2-5; D call uncertain. Germline CDR1 and CDR2: LGHNA and YSLEER. The CDR3 contains 15 residues. Between the trimmed V and J ends, which lost 0 bases and 2 bases, there was a span of 10 bases. The CDR3 DNA is TGCGCCAGCAGCCAAGATAGAAGAGGTCAAGAGACCCAGTACTTC. Residues: CASSQDRRGQETQYF.

The rearrangement joins TRBV12-3 or TRBV12-4 to TRBJ1-3; D is unclear. The CDR3 extends over 15 amino acids. V shed 2 bases and J shed 3 bases, with 11 bases lying between them. The CDR3 region has the DNA TGTGCCAGCAGTTTACCCCTGGCAGGTGGAAACACCATATATTTT. Amino acids: CASSLPLAGGNTIYF.

This clonotype was observed a few times. V is TRBV5-5 and J is TRBJ2-2; D uncertain. Deletions cut 3 bases from V and 1 base from J, with 10 bases between. Germline CDR1 SGHKS, CDR2 YYEKEE (reference sequence). The CDR3 extends over 15 amino acids. The CDR3 sequence: CASSSRWGNTGELFF. CDR3 nucleotides: TGTGCCAGCAGCTCCCGTTGGGGGAACACCGGGGAGCTGTTTTTT.

This clonotype came up a few times. The CDR3 is CASQGVLTEAFF. CDR3 bases: TGCGCCAGTCAGGGGGTTCTCACTGAAGCTTTCTTT. This chain links TRBV10-2 with TRBJ1-1, with 7 bases lining up with TRBD1. Germline CDR1 reads WSHSY; CDR2 reads SAAADI. This CDR3 contains 12 residues. Trimming took 9 bases from V and 4 from J; bases not matched to a gene: 5.

This clonotype was observed a few times. V usage is TRBV20-1 and J usage is TRBJ2-7; D remains unclear. Germline V gene data show CDR1 as DFQATT and CDR2 as SNEGSKA (reference sequence). Trimming shortened V by 0 bases and J by 8 bases, and 11 bases separated the two germline ends. This CDR3 is built from 12 residues. Here the CDR3 reads CSAREDRAQQYF. CDR3 bases: TGCAGTGCTAGAGAGGACCGAGCCCAGCAGTACTTC.

The chain joins TRBV2 to TRBJ2-1, with 10 nucleotides matching TRBD2. The CDR3 is 16 amino acids. CDR1 is SNHLY, CDR2 FYNNEI, per germline. Trimming removed 1 base from V and 9 bases from J; junction bases left unmatched: 9. CDR3 DNA: TGTGCCAGCAGTGAAGAGAGGCTAACTAGCGGGATTGAGCAGTTCTTC. Its translation is CASSEERLTSGIEQFF.

V usage is TRBV6-5 and J usage is TRBJ2-7; no reliable D call. This CDR3 region has 16 residues. Trimming took 0 bases from V and 6 from J, leaving 18 bases between them. Germline assignment: CDR1 MNHEY and CDR2 SVGAGI. CDR3 in DNA: TGTGCCAGCAGTTACTCGGAAAGTCTGGACGAGACCGAGCAGTACTTC. Protein sequence: CASSYSESLDETEQYF.

The rearrangement uses TRBV11-2 and TRBJ2-7; 7 nucleotides agree with TRBD1. There are 17 residues in the CDR3. The germline CDR1 and CDR2 sequences are SGHAT and FQNNGV. V was pared by 5 bases and J by 6 bases, with 19 bases of the junction left unmatched. CDR3 sequence reads: CASSPPGIGQAFFEQYF. CDR3 DNA sequence: TGTGCCAGCAGCCCCCCCGGGATTGGACAGGCCTTCTTCGAGCAGTACTTC.

At least ten counts were recorded for this clonotype. V and J are TRBV7-2 and TRBJ2-3; possibly TRBD1 for D (5 bases). Germline lookup yields CDR1 SGHTA and CDR2 FQGNSA. Trimming stripped 4 bases from V and 2 bases from J, with 13 bases between. There are 15 residues in the CDR3. The CDR3: CASSSGAANTDTQYF. The DNA for the CDR3 is TGTGCCAGCAGCTCTGGGGCAGCCAACACAGATACGCAGTATTTT.

Only a few counts were recorded for this clonotype. The V gene is TRBV7-6, the J gene TRBJ2-1; tentatively, D is TRBD2 (6 bases). The CDR3 contains 15 residues. Germline CDR1 SGHVS, CDR2 FNYEAQ. Deletions cut 5 bases from V and 1 base from J, with 12 bases between. The CDR3 nucleotides are TGTGCCAGCAGCACCGGGACTGCATCCTACAATGAGCAGTTCTTC. The encoded protein is CASSTGTASYNEQFF.

The chain is built from TRBV5-1 and TRBJ2-3, with D tentatively TRBD1 (5 bases). Germline V lookup: CDR1 SGHRS, CDR2 YFSETQ. This CDR3 comprises 16 residues. Deletions cut 1 base from V and 5 bases from J, with 17 bases between. The CDR3 loop is CASSLSRAPGEDTQYF. CDR3 nucleotides: TGCGCCAGCAGCTTGTCCAGGGCACCCGGCGAAGATACGCAGTATTTT.

This clonotype was picked up a small number of times. The chain combines TRBV5-5 with TRBJ2-3; 11 positions match TRBD2. V dropped 4 bases and J dropped 3; count of bases not matched to a gene: 7. CDR3 size: 16 residues. In germline, CDR1 is SGHKS, CDR2 YYEKEE (reference sequence). The CDR3 reads CASSPTSGVGTDTQYF. In DNA form, the CDR3 reads TGTGCCAGCAGCCCGACTAGCGGGGTGGGGACAGATACGCAGTATTTT.

This clonotype was counted between two and nine times. The chain links TRBV7-2 to TRBJ2-5; D unclear. The V end was cut by 5 bases, the J end by 2 bases, with 12 bases between. Germline V gene lookup returns CDR1 SGHTA and CDR2 FQGNSA. The CDR3 runs 14 residues. The CDR3 protein is CASSRSRAQETQYF. The CDR3 DNA reads TGTGCCAGCAGCCGTTCCCGCGCACAAGAGACCCAGTACTTC.

This clonotype was picked up a small number of times. This rearrangement joins TRBV7-2 to TRBJ2-2, with D possibly being TRBD2 (5 bases). CDR1 SGHTA and CDR2 FQGNSA come from the germline V gene. The CDR3 contains 17 residues. The germline V and J ends were trimmed by 3 bases and 1 base, with 15 bases remaining between them. CDR3 amino acids: CASSFRSGALNTGELFF. CDR3 nucleotide sequence: TGTGCCAGCAGCTTCCGGAGCGGAGCATTGAACACCGGGGAGCTGTTTTTT.

This clonotype has more than one count but fewer than ten. The CDR3 bases are TGTGCCAGCAGCTTCCCGGGACAGCTTTTCACAGATACGCAGTATTTT. Amino acid sequence: CASSFPGQLFTDTQYF. The chain has TRBV7-9 and TRBJ2-3; 7 nucleotides match TRBD1. CDR3 length: 16 amino acids. With V trimmed by 3 bases and J by 2 bases, 8 bases remained unmatched. CDR1 is SEHNR and CDR2 is FQNEAQ in the germline V gene (reference sequence).

The rearrangement uses TRBV12-3 or TRBV12-4 and TRBJ2-1, with 10 nucleotides matching TRBD2. V trimming: 1 base; J trimming: 8 bases; junction bases outside the gene matches: 8. The CDR3 has 16 residues. In nucleotides, the CDR3 is TGTGCCAGCAGTTTAGAAACTAGCGGGAAGACGTATGAGCAGTTCTTC. Translated, it gives CASSLETSGKTYEQFF.

The sample holds a few counts of this clonotype. One end of the junction does not line up with germline, which may come from a read error. The chain has TRBV29-1 and TRBJ1-1, with D unclear. CDR3 length: 12 residues. CDR1 and CDR2 from the germline V gene are SQVTM and ANQGSEA. In DNA form, the CDR3 reads TGCAGCGTTACCCCTCAATCAGGTTTGGGTGACTTT. Protein: CSVTPQSGLGDF.

This clonotype was counted only a few times. The CDR3 DNA reads as TGTGCCAGCAGTGAGAGGCTAGCGGTGAACACCGGGGAGCTGTTTTTT. Amino acid sequence: CASSERLAVNTGELFF. The chain employs TRBV25-1 and TRBJ2-2; 7 bases are shared with TRBD2. The germline gives CDR1 MGHDK, CDR2 SYGVNS. V shed 3 bases, J shed 1 base, and the junction held 5 bases outside the gene matches. CDR3 length: 16 amino acids.

This clonotype was recorded a few times. The chain couples TRBV20-1 to TRBJ2-7; 8 nucleotides agree with TRBD2. J lost 3 bases, V lost 0 bases, and 7 bases had no gene match. Germline CDR1 is DFQATT and CDR2 is SNEGSKA (reference sequence). The CDR3 runs 15 residues. The CDR3 region has the DNA TGCAGTGCTAGAGATGGAGCGGGAGATATCTACGAGCAGTACTTC. It yields the protein CSARDGAGDIYEQYF.

This rearrangement joins TRBV5-1 to TRBJ1-2; D perhaps matches TRBD1 (6 bases). The CDR3 has 15 amino acids. Germline CDR1 reads SGHRS; CDR2 reads YFSETQ. Trimming pared 0 bases from V and 2 bases from J, leaving 11 bases between. CDR3 loop: CASSLAGRGNYGYTF. The DNA of the CDR3 is TGCGCCAGCAGCTTGGCAGGCAGGGGAAACTATGGCTACACCTTC.

The chain combines TRBV29-1 with TRBJ1-4; TRBD1 agrees at 8 bases. CDR3 length equals 13 residues. In germline, CDR1 is SQVTM, CDR2 ANQGSEA. J lost 2 bases, V lost 6 bases, and 2 bases had no gene match. CDR3 region: CSVRQGTNEKLFF. The CDR3 region has the DNA TGCAGCGTCCGACAGGGGACTAATGAAAAACTGTTTTTT. Using reference TRBV29-1 and TRBJ1-4 for the parts outside the CDR3, the full variable domain is SAVISQKPSRDICQRGTSLTIQCQVDSQVTMMFWYRQQPGQSLTLIATANQGSEATYESGFVIDKFPISRPNLTFSTLTVSNMSPEDSSIYLCSVRQGTNEKLFFGSGTQLSVL.